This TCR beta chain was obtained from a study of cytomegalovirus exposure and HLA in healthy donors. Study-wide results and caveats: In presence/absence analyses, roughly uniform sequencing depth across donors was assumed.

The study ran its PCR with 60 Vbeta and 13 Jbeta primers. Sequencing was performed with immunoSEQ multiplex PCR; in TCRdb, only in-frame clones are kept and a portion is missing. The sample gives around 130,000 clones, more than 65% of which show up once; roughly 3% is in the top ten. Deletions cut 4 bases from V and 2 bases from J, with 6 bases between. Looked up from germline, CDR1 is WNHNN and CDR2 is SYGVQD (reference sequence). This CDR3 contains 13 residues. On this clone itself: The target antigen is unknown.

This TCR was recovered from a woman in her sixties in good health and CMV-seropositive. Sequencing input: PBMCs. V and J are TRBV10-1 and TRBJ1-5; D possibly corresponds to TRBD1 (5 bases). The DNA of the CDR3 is TGCGCCAGCAGTGGGGGGGGCAATCAGCCCCAGCATTTT. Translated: CASSGGGNQPQHF.